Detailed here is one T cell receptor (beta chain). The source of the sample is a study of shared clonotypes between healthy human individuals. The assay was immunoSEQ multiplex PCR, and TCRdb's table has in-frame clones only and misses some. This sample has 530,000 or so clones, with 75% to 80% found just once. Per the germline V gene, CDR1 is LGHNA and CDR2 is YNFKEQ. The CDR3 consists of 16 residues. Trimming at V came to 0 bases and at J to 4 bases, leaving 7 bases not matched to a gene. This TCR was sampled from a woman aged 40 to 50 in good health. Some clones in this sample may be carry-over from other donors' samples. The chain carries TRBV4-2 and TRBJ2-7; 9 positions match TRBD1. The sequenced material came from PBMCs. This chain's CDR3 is CASSQDPRDRAYEQYF. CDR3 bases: TGTGCCAGCAGCCAAGACCCTCGGGACAGGGCTTACGAGCAGTACTTC.